Below are 16 T cell receptor beta chains sequenced from a single sample in a study of Ad26.COV2.S vaccination and SARS-CoV-2 variants. Only in-frame clones appear in the TCRdb table, and some are missing; sequencing was by immunoSEQ multiplex PCR. Found here are over 400,000 clones, roughly 90% of them singletons; the top ten hold more than 1.5%. The treatment is: roughly 18 received Ad26.COV2.S at low or high dose, single or two shots; several received placebo; per-sample allocation not given. Vaccine and placebo recipients were sampled on day 63 after the first injection. The sample in question was peripheral blood, obtained in a trial of Ad26.COV2.S vaccine versus placebo. The receptors here all came from a person between 18 and 65 years old who received the Ad26.COV2.S COVID-19 vaccine or a placebo.

The V call is TRBV7-9, the J call TRBJ2-5; D is unclear. Trimming shortened V by 5 bases and J by 5 bases, and 12 bases separated the two germline ends. Germline V gives CDR1 SEHNR, CDR2 FQNEAQ (reference sequence). This CDR3 has 13 amino acids. The CDR3 spells CASSGNPVETQYF. The CDR3 DNA reads as TGTGCCAGCAGCGGCAACCCGGTGGAGACCCAGTACTTC.

This rearrangement joins TRBV11-2 to TRBJ1-2; weak D call: TRBD1 (5 bases). The V gene's germline CDR1 is SGHAT and CDR2 FQNNGV. This CDR3 is built from 15 residues. Trimming stripped 5 bases from V and 0 bases from J, with 13 bases between. The CDR3 DNA sequence: TGTGCCAGCAGCCTCTCAGACAGAGCTAACTATGGCTACACCTTC. It specifies CASSLSDRANYGYTF.

The rearrangement links TRBV9 to TRBJ1-6; TRBD1 is a possible D gene (6 bases). Germline V CDR1 and CDR2: SGDLS, YYNGEE. The CDR3 spans 15 residues. V was trimmed by 0 bases and J by 7 bases, leaving 11 bases between them. The CDR3 DNA reads TGTGCCAGCAGCGTAGCCGGGACACCGAATTCACCCCTCCACTTT. This translates into CASSVAGTPNSPLHF.

The chain combines TRBV19 with TRBJ2-3; either TRBD1 or TRBD2 may supply D (5 bases each). Germline-derived CDR1 and CDR2 are LNHDA and SQIVND (reference sequence). The CDR3 length is 14 residues. V lost 5 bases to trimming and J lost 6 bases, with 15 bases between them. CDR3 sequence (DNA): TGTGCCAGTAGTTCGAACTGGGGGACCGATACGCAGTATTTT. Residues: CASSSNWGTDTQYF.

The chain is built from TRBV6-4 and TRBJ2-1, with TRBD2 matching over 9 bases. The germline gives CDR1 MRHNA, CDR2 SNTAGT. This CDR3 is built from 16 residues. The junction had 3 bases not matched to a gene; V was cut back by 0 bases and J by 3 bases. The CDR3 reads CASSDSRRGGYNEQFF. CDR3 DNA sequence: TGTGCCAGCAGTGACTCTCGGCGGGGGGGCTACAATGAGCAGTTCTTC.

V usage is TRBV19 and J usage is TRBJ1-4; D not certain. Germline CDR1 is LNHDA and CDR2 is SQIVND (reference sequence). There are 12 residues in the CDR3. Trimming removed 1 base at V and 7 bases at J, with 4 bases between. The CDR3 DNA reads as TGTGCCAGTAGTATAGGGTCTGAAAAACTGTTTTTT. This sequence encodes CASSIGSEKLFF.

This chain links TRBV3-1 (or the pseudogene TRBV3-2) with TRBJ1-3; D remains unclear. CDR3 length: 15 residues. V dropped 2 bases and J dropped 0 bases, with 8 bases sitting between them. Germline CDR1 LGHDT, CDR2 YNNKEL (reference sequence). The CDR3 protein is CASSQFLCSGNTIYF. CDR3 nucleotides: TGTGCCAGCAGCCAATTTCTGTGCTCTGGAAACACCATATATTTT.

This chain links TRBV4-3 with TRBJ1-1, with 11 bases aligning to TRBD1. The CDR3 has 15 amino acids. V was pared by 3 bases and J by 8 bases, with 8 bases of the junction left unmatched. Germline V gene lookup returns CDR1 LGHNA and CDR2 YSLEER. For the CDR3, the DNA is TGCGCCAGCAGCCAGAGGACAGGGGGCTATAAGGAAGCTTTCTTT. It translates to CASSQRTGGYKEAFF.

CDR3 nucleotide sequence: TGTGCCGGCGGCCAGGGGGCGCGGGAGACCCAGTACTTC. Its protein is CAGGQGARETQYF. This chain links TRBV6-5 with TRBJ2-5, with 8 bases lining up with TRBD1. V lost 11 bases and J lost 5; bases outside the gene matches: 10. Germline assignment: CDR1 MNHEY and CDR2 SVGAGI. The length of the CDR3 is 13 residues.

A single count supports this clone. The chain employs TRBV7-9 and TRBJ2-4; 7 bases match TRBD1. This CDR3 comprises 14 residues. CDR1 is SEHNR and CDR2 is FQNEAQ in the germline V gene (reference sequence). V lost 1 base to trimming and J lost 8 bases; unmatched junction nucleotides: 5. CDR3 amino acids: CASSLVQGGDIQYF. CDR3 DNA sequence: TGTGCCAGCAGCTTAGTTCAAGGGGGCGACATTCAGTACTTC.

The chain links TRBV27 to TRBJ1-2, with D unresolved. The CDR3 runs 14 residues. Trimming shortened V by 1 base and J by 7 bases, and 13 bases separated the two germline ends. Germline CDR1 reads MNHEY; CDR2 reads SMNVEV (reference sequence). The CDR3 sequence: CASSLLEGLGGYTF. In DNA form, the CDR3 reads TGTGCCAGCAGTTTATTGGAGGGCTTGGGTGGCTACACCTTC.

J is TRBJ1-1 and V is TRBV3-1 (or the pseudogene TRBV3-2), with 9 bases lining up with TRBD1. The V gene's germline CDR1 is LGHDT and CDR2 YNNKEL (reference sequence). V lost 2 bases, J lost 6 bases, and 1 base stayed unmatched. The CDR3 is 13 residues long. The CDR3 DNA reads as TGTGCCAGCAGCCAACGGGACAGGGCTGAAGCTTTCTTT. This encodes CASSQRDRAEAFF.

V usage is TRBV19 and J usage is TRBJ1-2; D call uncertain. The CDR3 is made up of 12 amino acids. The ends were cut back, 3 bases at V and 2 bases at J, with 4 bases in the middle. Germline CDR1 is LNHDA and CDR2 is SQIVND (reference sequence). CDR3 sequence: CASSIANYGYTF. CDR3 coding DNA: TGTGCCAGTAGTATCGCCAACTATGGCTACACCTTC.

This rearrangement joins TRBV11-2 to TRBJ2-1; no definite D call. Deletions cut 6 bases from V and 5 bases from J, with 11 bases between. This CDR3 is built from 13 residues. Germline loops: CDR1 SGHAT, CDR2 FQNNGV. As DNA, the CDR3 is TGTGCCAGCAGTCGCCAGAGGAACAATGAGCAGTTCTTC. Its protein is CASSRQRNNEQFF.

The V call is TRBV2, the J call TRBJ2-7; 9 bases map to TRBD1. The CDR3 is made up of 17 amino acids. CDR1 is SNHLY and CDR2 is FYNNEI in the germline V gene. The V gene end was trimmed by 0 bases and the J gene end by 0 bases; junction bases not matched to a gene: 6. The chain's CDR3 is CASSEAGDRAYSYEQYF. The CDR3 nucleotides read TGTGCCAGCAGTGAAGCCGGGGACAGGGCCTACTCCTACGAGCAGTACTTC.

J is TRBJ1-4 and V is TRBV6-5; 7 bases fit TRBD1. The CDR3 is made up of 13 amino acids. The germline CDR1 and CDR2 sequences are MNHEY and SVGAGI. With 6 bases clipped from V and 5 bases from J, the junction kept 3 bases outside the gene matches. CDR3 sequence: CASRKTGNEKLFF. The CDR3 region has the DNA TGTGCCAGCAGAAAGACAGGGAATGAAAAACTGTTTTTT.